The T cell receptor beta chain described here comes from a study of regulatory T cells in long-lasting Graves disease. With iRepertoire HTBI primers and Arm-PCR of CDR3 regions, TCR beta libraries were built. TCRdb re-called the multiplex PCR reads through MiXCR, storing one row per CDR3 protein. Of hundreds of thousands of distinct CDR3 sequences listed, approximately 15% are singletons. CDR1 and CDR2 (germline): SQVTM, ANQGSEA. V lost 4 bases and J 0 bases, leaving 15 bases between the germline ends. The CDR3 has 16 residues. Time point in this sample: newly diagnosed GD, antithyroid drugs for less than 3 months. PBMC RNA served as the TCR library source. In addition, the sample was reused for a study of T cells in Graves' hyperthyroidism and ophthalmopathy. That study reports: Clonotypes that were expanded in thyroid above 0.001 mostly appeared in blood too.

The material sequenced was peripheral blood mononuclear cells (PBMCs), taken at new diagnosis, from a patient treated with antithyroid drugs. The chain combines TRBV29-1 with TRBJ2-2; tentative D call: TRBD1 (6 bases). The TCR originated in a middle-aged man with Graves disease. CDR3 residues: CSVGGSQGTNTGELFF. In DNA, the CDR3 is TGCAGCGTTGGAGGGTCACAGGGTACGAACACCGGGGAGCTGTTTTTT.